A single sample gave rise to the 26 T cell receptor beta chains below, sequenced in a study of T cells after yellow fever vaccination. TCRdb reanalysed the 5' RACE reads using MiXCR and keeps one entry per CDR3 protein. The table includes 120,000 or so distinct CDR3 sequences, 6.5% to 9% detected once. The sequencing here drew on CD4+ T cells sorted from PBMCs, taken around 45 days after the first yellow fever vaccination. These receptor sequences come from a young man who received the YFV17D yellow fever vaccine.

This clonotype came up a few times. The chain combines TRBV28 with TRBJ1-6; tentative D call: TRBD1 (5 bases). The CDR3 is 15 amino acids. Trimming pared 8 bases from V and 13 bases from J, leaving 24 bases between. Per the germline V gene, CDR1 is MDHEN and CDR2 is SYDVKM. The CDR3 reads CASGTGTQGIRPLHF. The CDR3 DNA sequence: TGTGCCAGCGGGACCGGGACGCAGGGCATTCGGCCCCTCCACTTT.

This clonotype was seen at least ten times. The chain couples TRBV27 to TRBJ2-5; D perhaps matches TRBD1 (6 bases). Deletions cut 6 bases from V and 1 base from J, with 9 bases between. This CDR3 has 13 amino acids. Germline-derived CDR1 and CDR2 are MNHEY and SMNVEV (reference sequence). CDR3 DNA: TGTGCCAGCAGCCACAGGGTCCAAGAGACCCAGTACTTC. It is translated as CASSHRVQETQYF.

This clonotype showed up many times. CDR3 DNA sequence: TGTGCCAGCATTTGCCGGGACGGATACTACGAGCAGTACTTC. It is translated as CASICRDGYYEQYF. V is TRBV12-3 or TRBV12-4 and J is TRBJ2-7; D might be TRBD1 or TRBD2, each matching 5 bases. V shed 7 bases and J shed 3 bases, with 16 bases lying between them. The CDR3 sequence is 14 residues long.

This clonotype was counted many times. The chain combines TRBV5-1 with TRBJ2-3, with D unclear. Looked up from germline, CDR1 is SGHRS and CDR2 is YFSETQ. The CDR3 extends over 15 amino acids. The V gene lost 0 bases and the J gene lost 2 bases, with 10 bases spanning the gap. Written as DNA, the CDR3 is TGCGCCAGCAGCTTGGTGGTGAGATCCACAGATACGCAGTATTTT. As protein: CASSLVVRSTDTQYF.

This clonotype was counted only a few times. This chain links TRBV28 with TRBJ1-1, with D perhaps matching TRBD1 (5 bases). CDR1 MDHEN and CDR2 SYDVKM come from the germline V gene. The CDR3 length is 13 residues. The V and J ends lost 10 bases and 5 bases respectively, with 17 bases between them. The CDR3, as DNA: TGTGCCACCCACCCAACAGGAGTAACTGAAGCTTTCTTT. Amino acid sequence: CATHPTGVTEAFF.

This clonotype was counted ten times or more. The chain uses TRBV5-4 and TRBJ2-3; no reliable D call. Germline values: CDR1 SGHNT, CDR2 YYREEE (reference sequence). The length of the CDR3 is 15 residues. The ends were cut back, 1 base at V and 2 bases at J, with 11 bases in the middle. CDR3 residues: CASSLTPRTTDTQYF. The CDR3 coding sequence is TGTGCCAGCAGCTTGACGCCGAGAACCACAGATACGCAGTATTTT.

This clonotype was seen only a few times. The rearrangement uses TRBV6-4 and TRBJ1-5; D is unresolved. The CDR3 spans 20 residues. Deletions cut 8 bases from V and 2 bases from J, with 31 bases between. CDR1 is MRHNA, CDR2 SNTAGT, per germline. CDR3 nucleotides: TGTGCCAGCCGATCCATGGTGGAGCCGGACGGCATATATGGCAATCAGCCCCAGCATTTT. Protein: CASRSMVEPDGIYGNQPQHF.

This clonotype has a count of ten or more. The genes are TRBV5-5 and TRBJ2-7; unclear D gene. V was pared by 6 bases and J by 2 bases, with 12 bases between. The CDR3 loop spans 13 amino acids. The germline CDR1 and CDR2 sequences are SGHKS and YYEKEE (reference sequence). Here the CDR3 reads CASKEQVAYEQYV. The DNA of the CDR3 is TGTGCCAGCAAGGAACAAGTTGCCTACGAGCAGTACGTC.

This clonotype has ten or more counts. The V and J genes are TRBV20-1 and TRBJ2-5, with TRBD2 matching 11 bases. V lost 3 bases to trimming and J lost 1 base; unmatched junction nucleotides: 4. The length of the CDR3 is 15 residues. Germline CDR1 reads DFQATT; CDR2 reads SNEGSKA (reference sequence). Here the CDR3 reads CSASLAGGPQETQYF. The CDR3, as DNA: TGCAGTGCTAGCCTAGCGGGGGGCCCCCAAGAGACCCAGTACTTC.

This clonotype was detected only a few times. The genes are TRBV30 and TRBJ2-2; D may be TRBD1 or TRBD2 (6 bases each). Trimming cost V 0 bases and J 5 bases, with 13 bases left between them. Germline V gives CDR1 GTSNPN, CDR2 SVGIG (reference sequence). The CDR3 length is 15 residues. CDR3 in amino acids: CAWSVGGGWTGELFF. The CDR3 coding sequence is TGTGCCTGGAGTGTCGGAGGGGGGTGGACCGGGGAGCTGTTTTTT.

This clonotype was recorded many times. The chain has TRBV9 and TRBJ2-7, with D hard to call. The CDR3 has 14 residues. CDR1 is SGDLS and CDR2 is YYNGEE in the germline V gene. Trimming took off 0 bases at V and 3 bases at J, with 10 bases between the two ends. The CDR3 loop is CASSVAGRDYEQYF. The CDR3 DNA is TGTGCCAGCAGCGTAGCCGGTCGAGACTACGAGCAGTACTTC.

There are many counts of this clonotype. The rearrangement joins TRBV4-3 to TRBJ2-6; 8 nucleotides align to TRBD1. This CDR3 has 19 residues. Germline V CDR1 and CDR2: LGHNA, YSLEER. The J segment lost 2 bases and the V segment lost 1 base, leaving 10 bases of the junction unmatched. In nucleotides, the CDR3 is TGCGCCAGCAGCCAAGGTCTCACAGGGGGAAATGCTGGGGCCAACGTCCTGACTTTC. Its translation is CASSQGLTGGNAGANVLTF.

This clonotype was recorded many times. V and J are TRBV5-1 and TRBJ2-1; D is perhaps TRBD2 (6 bases). Trimming cost V 0 bases and J 5 bases, with 12 bases left between them. CDR1 SGHRS and CDR2 YFSETQ come from the germline V gene. The CDR3 runs 15 residues. CDR3 loop: CASSLAAGQNNEQFF. CDR3 sequence (DNA): TGCGCCAGCAGCTTGGCCGCGGGGCAAAACAATGAGCAGTTCTTC.

Note on this clonotype: Possible read error: a much larger clone is one base away. The chain has TRBV12-3 or TRBV12-4 and TRBJ1-2; 7 bases match TRBD1. The CDR3 has 14 residues. Trimming cost V 5 bases and J 8 bases; bases outside gene matches: 11. The CDR3: CASSPTGRGGGYTF. DNA for the CDR3: TGTGCCAGCAGTCCTACAGGGAGAGGGGGCGGCTACACCTTC.

The chain employs TRBV5-1 and TRBJ2-2; 11 positions match TRBD2. V lost 4 bases to trimming and J lost 4 bases; unmatched junction nucleotides: 3. This CDR3 comprises 15 residues. The germline V gene has CDR1 SGHRS and CDR2 YFSETQ. The CDR3 spells CASSAGLAGTGELFF. In nucleotides, the CDR3 is TGCGCCAGCAGCGCTGGACTAGCGGGCACCGGGGAGCTGTTTTTT.

This clonotype was recorded many times. V usage is TRBV12-3 or TRBV12-4 and J usage is TRBJ2-2; TRBD2 is a possible D gene (5 bases). The CDR3 is 15 amino acids. V was clipped by 5 bases and J by 4 bases, with 14 bases between them. CDR3: CASSPRAYPTGELFF. The CDR3 DNA reads as TGTGCCAGCAGTCCGCGGGCCTATCCCACCGGGGAGCTGTTTTTT.

This clonotype was observed many times. This chain uses TRBV3-1 with TRBJ1-3; the D is unclear. CDR3 length equals 15 residues. Germline CDR1 LGHDT, CDR2 YNNKEL (reference sequence). V shed 0 bases and J shed 0 bases, with 6 bases lying between them. The CDR3 nucleotides read TGTGCCAGCAGCCAAGAGGACGTCTCTGGAAACACCATATATTTT. The encoded protein is CASSQEDVSGNTIYF.

This clonotype was counted only a few times. The rearrangement joins TRBV20-1 to TRBJ2-1, with D perhaps matching TRBD1 (6 bases). Germline V gene sequence: CDR1 DFQATT, CDR2 SNEGSKA (reference sequence). This CDR3 has 16 amino acids. Deletions cut 6 bases from V and 3 bases from J, with 21 bases between. CDR3 loop: CSAYSTGITSYNEQFF. CDR3 in DNA: TGCAGTGCCTATTCCACAGGGATCACCAGCTACAATGAGCAGTTCTTC.

This clonotype has only a few counts. CDR3 region: CASSPDITGELFF. CDR3 DNA: TGTGCCAGCTCACCAGACATTACCGGGGAGCTGTTTTTT. The rearrangement uses TRBV18 and TRBJ2-2; D remains unclear. Trimming pared 2 bases from V and 5 bases from J, leaving 6 bases between. The CDR3 contains 13 residues. Germline V gives CDR1 KGHSH, CDR2 LQKENI.

In its sample, this clonotype was seen a few times. CDR3 residues: CASRGGQGPSGANVLTF. In DNA, the CDR3 is TGTGCCAGCAGAGGTGGACAGGGGCCCTCTGGGGCCAACGTCCTGACTTTC. The V call is TRBV6-1, the J call TRBJ2-6, with 9 bases that match TRBD1. V lost 6 bases, J lost 0 bases, and 6 bases stayed unmatched. The V gene's germline CDR1 is MNHNS and CDR2 SASEGT. The CDR3 totals 17 residues.

To note about this clonotype: A read error may explain this, as a much larger clone is one base away. CDR3 protein: CASSLGRGGDQYF. CDR3 nucleotide sequence: TGTGCCAGCAGCTTGGGGCGTGGAGGGGACCAGTACTTC. V and J are TRBV7-2 and TRBJ2-5; D is possibly TRBD2 (6 bases). Germline V gene sequence: CDR1 SGHTA, CDR2 FQGNSA. V lost 3 bases and J lost 10, with 15 bases in between. The CDR3 covers 13 residues.

This clonotype was seen many times. The V call is TRBV29-1, the J call TRBJ2-6, with D tentatively TRBD2 (6 bases). Germline V lookup: CDR1 SQVTM, CDR2 ANQGSEA. V was cut by 7 bases and J by 0 bases, with 13 bases left in between. This CDR3 comprises 15 residues. CDR3 sequence reads: CSAGTLGSGANVLTF. DNA of the CDR3: TGCAGCGCAGGGACTCTCGGCTCTGGGGCCAACGTCCTGACTTTC.

This clonotype was detected ten times or more. The V call is TRBV7-2, the J call TRBJ1-1, with a tentative D call TRBD1 (6 bases). Trimming pared 6 bases from V and 6 bases from J, leaving 14 bases between. CDR3 length: 13 residues. Germline V gene lookup returns CDR1 SGHTA and CDR2 FQGNSA. The CDR3 DNA follows: TGTGCCAGCAGAATCGACAGGAGTTCTGAAGCTTTCTTT. Its translation: CASRIDRSSEAFF.

At least ten counts were recorded for this clonotype. The junction and the germline gene differ at one end; a read error may be behind it. The chain joins TRBV12-3 or TRBV12-4 to TRBJ2-1, with 7 bases that match TRBD2. This CDR3 is built from 15 residues. The CDR3 protein is CASGLGAGVGGEQFF. DNA of the CDR3: TGTGCCAGCGGTTTAGGCGCGGGGGTCGGGGGGGAGCAGTTCTTC.

Ten or more counts support this clonotype. V gene TRBV7-2 combines with J gene TRBJ2-1; possible D gene TRBD2, 6 bases. This CDR3 contains 15 residues. Germline V gives CDR1 SGHTA, CDR2 FQGNSA. With 1 base removed from V and 7 bases from J, the gap between germline ends came to 14 bases. For the CDR3, the DNA is TGTGCCAGCAGCTTAGTGTGGGGGGAAGAAAATGAGCAGTTCTTC. This sequence encodes CASSLVWGEENEQFF.

This clonotype was counted at least ten times. The rearrangement links TRBV5-1 to TRBJ2-5, with D hard to call. Germline CDR1 is SGHRS and CDR2 is YFSETQ. Deletions cut 4 bases from V and 4 bases from J, with 11 bases between. The CDR3 extends over 13 amino acids. The CDR3, as DNA: TGCGCCAGCAGCCCCTGGACCGGAGAGACCCAGTACTTC. Residues: CASSPWTGETQYF. The variable domain in full, completed from reference TRBV5-1 and TRBJ2-5, reads KAGVTQTPRYLIKTRGQQVTLSCSPISGHRSVSWYQQTPGQGLQFLFEYFSETQRNKGNFPGRFSGRQFSNSRSEMNVSTLELGDSALYLCASSPWTGETQYFGPGTRLLVL.